These 16 T cell receptor beta chains originate from one sample sequenced in a study of T cells after yellow fever vaccination. A single record per CDR3 protein comes from TCRdb applying MiXCR to the 5' RACE reads. Of about 260,000 distinct CDR3 sequences listed, over 3% are singletons. Here the sequenced sample was PBMCs, taken 15 days after the yellow fever booster vaccination. These receptors came from a man aged 18 to 30 who received the YFV17D yellow fever vaccine.

In this sample, this clonotype turned up many times. V usage is TRBV20-1 and J usage is TRBJ2-3, with 11 bases matching TRBD2. The J segment lost 7 bases and the V segment lost 5 bases, leaving 5 bases of the junction unmatched. Germline V lookup: CDR1 DFQATT, CDR2 SNEGSKA (reference sequence). The CDR3 is made up of 13 amino acids. As DNA, the CDR3 is TGCAGTGCTCGACGACTAGCGGGGCATACGCAGTATTTT. It yields the protein CSARRLAGHTQYF.

This clonotype was observed many times. The CDR3 loop is CASSPLTGVRKLFF. The CDR3 nucleotides read TGTGCCAGCAGCCCCCTGACAGGGGTTCGGAAACTGTTTTTT. The gene calls are TRBV5-6 and TRBJ1-4; 8 bases are shared with TRBD1. The V gene's germline CDR1 is SGHDT and CDR2 YYEEEE. J lost 11 bases, V lost 4 bases, and 10 bases had no gene match. The CDR3 is 14 residues long.

This chain uses TRBV12-3 or TRBV12-4 with TRBJ2-6; D perhaps matches TRBD2 (6 bases). Trimming stripped 2 bases from V and 2 bases from J, with 7 bases between. The CDR3 is made up of 15 amino acids. The CDR3 here is CASSLRLAGANVLTF. CDR3 nucleotides: TGTGCCAGCAGTTTACGACTAGCTGGGGCCAACGTCCTGACTTTC.

This clonotype has ten or more counts. V usage is TRBV21-1 and J usage is TRBJ2-7; the DNA was not used to check the table's D call, TRBD1. TRBV21-1 is recorded as a pseudogene. The CDR3 totals 16 residues. The CDR3 sequence: CASSKELQGQPYEQYV. CDR3 coding DNA: TGTGCCAGCAGCAAAGAACTGCAGGGACAGCCCTACGAGCAGTACGTC.

This clonotype has more than one count but fewer than ten. The chain employs TRBV30 and TRBJ1-6; D gene uncertain. The V gene lost 5 bases and the J gene lost 7 bases, with 12 bases spanning the gap. Germline lookup yields CDR1 GTSNPN and CDR2 SVGIG (reference sequence). This CDR3 contains 13 residues. DNA for the CDR3: TGTGCCTGGGAAGGGCAGCCCAATTCACCCCTCCACTTT. Amino acid sequence: CAWEGQPNSPLHF.

This clonotype was picked up many times. This chain joins TRBV29-1 and TRBJ2-3; no firm D call. Trimming pared 7 bases from V and 0 bases from J, leaving 11 bases between. The CDR3 runs to 13 residues. Germline assignment: CDR1 SQVTM and CDR2 ANQGSEA. The CDR3 region is CSAILLSTDTQYF. CDR3 in DNA: TGCAGCGCGATTCTACTTAGCACAGATACGCAGTATTTT.

In this sample, this clonotype turned up many times. This sequence joins TRBV4-2 and TRBJ1-1, with TRBD1 as a possible D gene (6 bases). The V end lost 4 bases, the J end lost 0 bases, and 15 bases lay between the germline ends. CDR1 is LGHNA and CDR2 is YNFKEQ in the germline V gene. CDR3 size: 16 residues. The CDR3 spells CASSPRGGNMNTEAFF. In nucleotides, the CDR3 is TGTGCCAGCAGCCCAAGAGGGGGTAACATGAACACTGAAGCTTTCTTT.

This clonotype was seen many times. The chain combines TRBV7-8 with TRBJ2-1, with D uncertain. The V and J ends lost 2 bases and 9 bases respectively, with 8 bases between them. The CDR3 is 12 residues long. Per the germline V gene, CDR1 is SGHVS and CDR2 is FQNEAQ. CDR3 sequence: CASSLRVGEQFF. The CDR3 DNA reads as TGTGCCAGCAGCTTACGAGTCGGTGAGCAGTTCTTC.

Here the CDR3 DNA reads TGCAGTGCTAGAGTTTCGCGGGGTCCCTCCGGAGAGACCCAGTACTTC. This sequence encodes CSARVSRGPSGETQYF. The genes are TRBV20-1 and TRBJ2-5, with D possibly TRBD2 on 6 matching bases. The CDR3 loop spans 16 amino acids. From germline, CDR1 is DFQATT and CDR2 SNEGSKA (reference sequence). V was clipped by 1 base and J by 4 bases, with 19 bases between them.

This clonotype has at least ten counts. The rearrangement links TRBV28 to TRBJ2-3; 7 bases are shared with TRBD2. Germline values: CDR1 MDHEN, CDR2 SYDVKM. The trim removed 8 bases at V and 2 bases at J, leaving 13 bases unmatched. This CDR3 has 16 amino acids. CDR3 residues: CASPPVGTTDTDTQYF. CDR3 nucleotide sequence: TGTGCCAGCCCTCCGGTGGGGACTACTGACACAGATACGCAGTATTTT.

There are many counts of this clonotype. The chain is built from TRBV5-6 and TRBJ1-6; 7 bases match TRBD1. V was pared by 0 bases and J by 9 bases, with 6 bases of the junction left unmatched. CDR1 is SGHDT, CDR2 YYEEEE, per germline. This CDR3 is built from 15 residues. The CDR3 sequence is CASSLGWTGISPLHF. CDR3 sequence (DNA): TGTGCCAGCAGCTTGGGGTGGACAGGCATTTCACCCCTCCACTTT.

This clonotype was detected many times. This sequence joins TRBV6-2 or TRBV6-3 and TRBJ2-2; 11 bases align to TRBD2. Germline assignment: CDR1 MNHEY and CDR2 SVGEGT. V trimming: 4 bases; J trimming: 1 base; junction bases outside the gene matches: 8. CDR3 length: 18 residues. The DNA of the CDR3 is TGTGCCAGCAGTTGGGGACTAGCGGAGGTTTGGAACACCGGGGAGCTGTTTTTT. As protein: CASSWGLAEVWNTGELFF.

This clonotype was counted ten times or more. V and J are TRBV5-1 and TRBJ2-5, with D possibly matching TRBD2 (6 bases). Trimming stripped 4 bases from V and 5 bases from J, with 18 bases between. This CDR3 has 15 residues. Looked up from germline, CDR1 is SGHRS and CDR2 is YFSETQ. The DNA for the CDR3 is TGCGCCAGCAGCCCACAACAAGGTGCGGGGGAGACCCAGTACTTC. Translation: CASSPQQGAGETQYF.

This clonotype was recorded many times. This chain joins TRBV20-1 and TRBJ1-5; maybe TRBD1 (5 bases). Trimming pared 4 bases from V and 8 bases from J, leaving 15 bases between. CDR3 length: 13 residues. Germline V gene sequence: CDR1 DFQATT, CDR2 SNEGSKA (reference sequence). The CDR3 region is CSANGRVREPQHF. CDR3 bases: TGCAGTGCTAACGGCAGGGTTAGGGAGCCCCAGCATTTT.

This clonotype was recorded many times. The chain links TRBV3-1 to TRBJ1-1; D may be TRBD1 (5 bases). The germline V gene has CDR1 LGHDT and CDR2 YNNKEL (reference sequence). CDR3 length: 15 residues. V gave up 4 bases and J gave up 3 bases, with 15 bases separating them. CDR3: CASSRGGGMDTEAFF. The CDR3 DNA follows: TGTGCCAGCAGCCGCGGGGGGGGGATGGACACTGAAGCTTTCTTT.

This clonotype was found many times. The rearrangement links TRBV12-5 to TRBJ1-5, with D perhaps matching TRBD1 (6 bases). V was trimmed by 0 bases and J by 4 bases, leaving 13 bases between them. Germline-derived CDR1 and CDR2 are LGHNT and FRNRAP. CDR3 size: 16 residues. The CDR3 reads CASGLVLGQGNQPQHF. CDR3 bases: TGTGCTAGTGGTTTGGTACTAGGCCAGGGGAATCAGCCCCAGCATTTT.